The rows below give T cell receptor beta chains drawn from one sample of a study of T cells of healthy individuals. Each CDR3 protein is one row after TCRdb ran MiXCR on the 5' RACE reads. The sample includes tens of thousands of distinct CDR3 sequences, approximately 5% of them seen just once. The receptors stem from a human donor in good health. Both conserved end residues are trimmed from each CDR3.

J gene | V gene | CDR3 protein
TRBJ2-7 | TRBV7-9 | ASSRRATTGAGGVYEQY
TRBJ2-7 | TRBV3-1 | ASSRIQGAYEQY
TRBJ2-2 | TRBV5-1 | ASSLNRATGELF
TRBJ1-1 | TRBV6-1 | ASSETGRDTEAF
TRBJ2-1 | TRBV2 | ASSPRELRYNEQF
TRBJ2-5 | TRBV5-1 | ASSLGSGGQLFQETQY
TRBJ2-7 | TRBV3-1 | ASSQYFSWEGRNSYEQY
TRBJ1-2 | TRBV2 | ASRTLRGAGGYT
TRBJ2-4 | TRBV27 | ASSPDRDHKNIQY
TRBJ1-3 | TRBV5-1 | ASSSGTGDLLSGNTIY
TRBJ1-2 | TRBV20-1 | SAREGQGGFYGYT
TRBJ2-1 | TRBV18 | ASSPRTDNEQF
TRBJ1-3 | TRBV6-5 | ASSRPGQGPGNTIY
TRBJ2-7 | TRBV9 | ASSPGLAGEDEQY
TRBJ2-3 | TRBV18 | ASSPPASGGADTQY
TRBJ1-3 | TRBV20-1 | SARGDVPSGNTIY
TRBJ1-6 | TRBV2 | ASRENSPLH
TRBJ2-3 | TRBV6-5 | ASRVLAGGSDTQY
TRBJ2-7 | TRBV6-5 | ASSYSGGASYYEQY
TRBJ2-3 | TRBV12-3/TRBV12-4 | ASSLGGQGLSTDTQY
TRBJ2-7 | TRBV6-1 | ASSEFRGNEQY
TRBJ1-1 | TRBV6-5 | ASSYMNTEAF
TRBJ1-1 | TRBV19 | ASSISRNTEAF
TRBJ1-1 | TRBV6-2/TRBV6-3 | ASSEDGNTEAF
TRBJ2-7 | TRBV11-2 | ASSLGTGVTYEQY
TRBJ2-1 | TRBV6-2/TRBV6-3 | ASSLPPPGGRNEQF
TRBJ1-1 | TRBV10-2 | ASRTYGTIEAF